The 26 T cell receptor beta chains below were found in one sample sequenced in a study of blood T cells in healthy people across ages. A second PCR of roughly 7 to 11 cycles used a sample-barcoded 5' primer and a J-beta primer mix. TCRdb passed the 5' RACE reads through MiXCR, listing each CDR3 protein once. This table holds over 600,000 distinct CDR3 sequences, roughly 56% found once. Material: blood. These receptors were obtained from a man aged 35 to 55 in good health.

This clonotype was counted a few times. V is TRBV28 and J is TRBJ2-5, with D possibly being TRBD2 (5 bases). The V end was cut by 6 bases, the J end by 5 bases, with 19 bases between. Germline values: CDR1 MDHEN, CDR2 SYDVKM. This CDR3 has 15 residues. The CDR3 spells CASSSNRGREETQYF. CDR3 nucleotides: TGTGCCAGCAGCTCGAACCGGGGAAGGGAGGAGACCCAGTACTTC. The full variable domain, its missing parts supplied by reference TRBV28 and TRBJ2-5, is DVKVTQSSRYLVKRTGEKVFLECVQDMDHENMFWYRQDPGLGLRLIYFSYDVKMKEKGDIPEGYSVSREKKERFSLILESASTNQTSMYLCASSSNRGREETQYFGPGTRLLVL.

This chain uses TRBV6-1 with TRBJ1-5, with D unresolved. The CDR3 spans 14 residues. Trimming left V 4 bases short and J 0 bases short, with 7 bases between. Germline V lookup: CDR1 MNHNS, CDR2 SASEGT. The CDR3 protein is CASSAQSSNQPQHF. CDR3 nucleotides: TGTGCCAGCAGTGCCCAGAGTAGCAATCAGCCCCAGCATTTT.

The sample holds a few counts of this clonotype. This chain links TRBV7-9 with TRBJ2-3; 11 nucleotides match TRBD2. Germline V lookup: CDR1 SEHNR, CDR2 FQNEAQ (reference sequence). J lost 0 bases, V lost 5 bases, and 13 bases had no gene match. This CDR3 region has 19 residues. The CDR3 is CASSPEGAVAGGSTDTQYF. DNA for the CDR3: TGTGCCAGCAGCCCGGAGGGGGCAGTAGCGGGAGGGAGCACAGATACGCAGTATTTT. Full variable domain (rest looked up from reference TRBV7-9 and TRBJ2-3): DTGVSQNPRHKITKRGQNVTFRCDPISEHNRLYWYRQTLGQGPEFLTYFQNEAQLEKSRLLSDRFSAERPKGSFSTLEIQRTEQGDSAMYLCASSPEGAVAGGSTDTQYFGPGTRLTVL.

This clonotype was observed a handful of times. The chain couples TRBV7-2 to TRBJ2-5; 8 bases align to TRBD1. V shed 5 bases and J 3 bases; nucleotides not matched to a gene: 11. From germline, CDR1 is SGHTA and CDR2 FQGNSA. The CDR3 is 16 amino acids. The CDR3 loop is CASSTLTGGSEETQYF. The CDR3 nucleotides are TGTGCCAGCAGCACCTTAACAGGGGGGTCGGAAGAGACCCAGTACTTC.

This chain joins TRBV29-1 and TRBJ1-2; possible D gene TRBD1, 5 bases. The V gene's germline CDR1 is SQVTM and CDR2 ANQGSEA. This CDR3 is 12 amino acids long. Deletions cut 6 bases from V and 4 bases from J, with 12 bases between. As DNA, the CDR3 is TGCAGCGTGACCCGGGACGGCTATGGCTACACCTTC. Amino acid sequence: CSVTRDGYGYTF.

The chain combines TRBV28 with TRBJ2-4; possibly TRBD1 or TRBD2 for D (6 bases each). The DNA end lines up better with TRBJ2-7; the J call may be wrong. Germline assignment: CDR1 MDHEN and CDR2 SYDVKM. This CDR3 has 14 residues. CDR3 residues: CASSQPGGRYEQYF. In DNA form, the CDR3 reads TGTGCCAGCAGTCAACCCGGGGGCCGCTACGAGCAGTACTTC.

V and J are TRBV27 and TRBJ2-7; 9 nucleotides agree with TRBD1. V dropped 0 bases and J dropped 1; count of bases not matched to a gene: 10. This CDR3 has 18 amino acids. Per germline, CDR1 MNHEY and CDR2 SMNVEV (reference sequence). The CDR3 DNA sequence: TGTGCCAGCAGTTTATCGGACAGGGGTGGCTTCGGGTCCTACGAGCAGTACTTC. Residues: CASSLSDRGGFGSYEQYF.

The V call is TRBV20-1, the J call TRBJ1-2, with a tentative D call TRBD1 (5 bases). The CDR3 runs 13 residues. Trimming took off 6 bases at V and 6 bases at J, with 17 bases between the two ends. CDR1 is DFQATT and CDR2 is SNEGSKA in the germline V gene (reference sequence). The CDR3 DNA sequence: TGCAGTGCCAGGGACGAGGGGAAGAATGGCTACACCTTC. Protein sequence: CSARDEGKNGYTF.

The V call is TRBV20-1, the J call TRBJ2-7; a weak D match, TRBD2 (5 bases). This CDR3 has 17 amino acids. Looked up from germline, CDR1 is DFQATT and CDR2 is SNEGSKA (reference sequence). V was clipped by 6 bases and J by 2 bases, with 26 bases between them. CDR3 amino acids: CSAGAPRGADFTYEQYF. CDR3 DNA sequence: TGCAGTGCGGGTGCCCCCCGCGGAGCGGACTTTACCTACGAGCAGTACTTC.

V and J are TRBV27 and TRBJ2-7, with 7 bases aligning to TRBD2. The CDR3 covers 14 residues. The germline V gene has CDR1 MNHEY and CDR2 SMNVEV (reference sequence). V shed 3 bases and J 7 bases; nucleotides not matched to a gene: 9. CDR3 in amino acids: CASSFVAGVNEQYF. For the CDR3, the DNA is TGTGCCAGCAGTTTCGTGGCGGGAGTAAATGAGCAGTACTTC.

The chain combines TRBV6-1 with TRBJ1-2, with D hard to call. Trimming shortened V by 2 bases and J by 8 bases, and 15 bases separated the two germline ends. Per the germline V gene, CDR1 is MNHNS and CDR2 is SASEGT. CDR3 length: 14 residues. CDR3 nucleotides: TGTGCCAGCAGTGAAAGGGCGCTCCTTGGGGGCTACACCTTC. Translation gives CASSERALLGGYTF.

This chain uses TRBV27 with TRBJ2-7, with no clear D. This CDR3 has 13 residues. Trimming stripped 6 bases from V and 4 bases from J, with 13 bases between. Germline lookup yields CDR1 MNHEY and CDR2 SMNVEV (reference sequence). CDR3 in amino acids: CASSPMSEYEQYF. The CDR3 nucleotides read TGTGCCAGCAGCCCCATGTCGGAGTACGAGCAGTACTTC.

This clonotype was seen only once. This sequence joins TRBV7-2 and TRBJ1-4; D unclear. The CDR3 length is 12 residues. Trimming shortened V by 2 bases and J by 8 bases, and 6 bases separated the two germline ends. Germline V gene sequence: CDR1 SGHTA, CDR2 FQGNSA. CDR3 sequence reads: CASSLFREKLFF. In DNA form, the CDR3 reads TGTGCCAGCAGCTTATTCAGGGAAAAACTGTTTTTT.

This chain joins TRBV7-3 and TRBJ2-2; D uncertain. The V and J ends lost 5 bases and 3 bases respectively, with 10 bases between them. The length of the CDR3 is 14 residues. CDR1 and CDR2 (germline): SGHTA, FQGTGA. The CDR3 region has the DNA TGTGCCAGCAGCCTAGGGCCGGACACCGGGGAGCTGTTTTTT. Amino acids: CASSLGPDTGELFF.

V and J are TRBV29-1 and TRBJ2-7; no clear D. The V gene lost 8 bases and the J gene lost 4 bases, with 6 bases spanning the gap. Germline V gene lookup returns CDR1 SQVTM and CDR2 ANQGSEA. CDR3 length equals 9 residues. The CDR3 coding sequence is TGCAGCAAAGCTTACGAGCAGTACTTC. This sequence encodes CSKAYEQYF.

On this clonotype: One end of the junction varies from germline; a read error may be responsible. The chain joins TRBV5-1 to TRBJ2-3; possibly TRBD1 for D (5 bases). Germline V gene lookup returns CDR1 SGHRS and CDR2 YFSETQ. This CDR3 is built from 14 residues. The CDR3 coding sequence is TGTGCCAGCAGCTTAGTCAGGGACACAGATACGCAGTATTTT. This translates into CASSLVRDTDTQYF.

This sequence joins TRBV29-1 and TRBJ2-1; 9 positions match TRBD1. CDR1 SQVTM and CDR2 ANQGSEA come from the germline V gene. The CDR3 contains 15 residues. The V gene end was trimmed by 2 bases and the J gene end by 10 bases; junction bases not matched to a gene: 12. The CDR3 region is CSVERRDRERNEQFF. In nucleotides, the CDR3 is TGCAGCGTTGAAAGGAGGGACAGGGAACGAAACGAGCAGTTCTTC.

The gene calls are TRBV27 and TRBJ2-1; 9 nucleotides align to TRBD1. The DNA end lines up better with TRBJ2-7; the J call may be wrong. CDR1 MNHEY and CDR2 SMNVEV come from the germline V gene (reference sequence). The length of the CDR3 is 14 residues. Here the CDR3 reads CASSRTGAPYEQYF. The CDR3 DNA is TGTGCCAGCAGTCGGACAGGGGCCCCCTACGAGCAGTACTTC.

This sequence joins TRBV25-1 and TRBJ1-1; perhaps TRBD1 as D (5 bases). The CDR3 contains 15 residues. V lost 7 bases to trimming and J lost 8 bases, with 23 bases between them. Germline CDR1 is MGHDK and CDR2 is SYGVNS. The CDR3, as DNA: TGTGCCAGCAAAGGGGTACCGCCACTTGGGGGGGAAGCTTTCTTT. Its translation is CASKGVPPLGGEAFF.

The chain employs TRBV28 and TRBJ1-1; D remains ambiguous. The CDR3 is 11 amino acids. The V and J ends lost 8 bases and 11 bases respectively, with 15 bases between them. In germline, CDR1 is MDHEN, CDR2 SYDVKM. The CDR3 DNA reads as TGTGCCAGCGGCACATCCCCGGGGGCTTTCTTT. Its translation: CASGTSPGAFF.

This clonotype was seen only a few times. One junction end disagrees with the germline gene, perhaps due to a read error. The gene calls are TRBV3-1 and TRBJ2-7; D possibly corresponds to TRBD2 (6 bases). Germline V gene data show CDR1 as LGHDT and CDR2 as YNNKEL (reference sequence). The CDR3 loop spans 15 amino acids. The DNA for the CDR3 is TGTGCCAGCACCCAAACCCCACTAGCTGATCACGAGCAGTACTTC. This codes for CASTQTPLADHEQYF.

The sample holds one count of this clonotype. The gene calls are TRBV20-1 and TRBJ2-5, with D maybe TRBD1 (5 bases). The DNA matches TRBJ2-7 better at its end, which makes the J call doubtful. Germline V gives CDR1 DFQATT, CDR2 SNEGSKA (reference sequence). This CDR3 is 12 amino acids long. The CDR3 bases are TGCAGTGCTAGTCAGGGAACCTACGAGCAGTACTTC. Protein sequence: CSASQGTYEQYF.

This clonotype came up once. This chain joins TRBV20-1 and TRBJ2-4, with D perhaps matching TRBD1 or TRBD2 (5 bases each). The DNA matches TRBJ2-5 better at its end, which makes the J call doubtful. Germline V gene data show CDR1 as DFQATT and CDR2 as SNEGSKA (reference sequence). This CDR3 is 13 amino acids long. CDR3 amino acids: CSAKGDGQETQYF. The CDR3 DNA sequence: TGCAGTGCCAAAGGGGACGGCCAAGAGACCCAGTACTTC.

This clonotype came up a few times. The J gene is TRBJ2-1, the V gene TRBV7-9; weak D call: TRBD1 (5 bases). Trimming left V 1 base short and J 10 bases short, with 14 bases between. CDR3 length: 14 residues. In germline, CDR1 is SEHNR, CDR2 FQNEAQ (reference sequence). The CDR3 DNA reads TGTGCCAGCAGCTTAGAAGGGCCCTACAGGGAGCAGTTCTTC. Protein sequence: CASSLEGPYREQFF. Full variable domain (outside the CDR3, taken from reference TRBV7-9 and TRBJ2-1): DTGVSQNPRHKITKRGQNVTFRCDPISEHNRLYWYRQTLGQGPEFLTYFQNEAQLEKSRLLSDRFSAERPKGSFSTLEIQRTEQGDSAMYLCASSLEGPYREQFFGPGTRLTVL.

The rearrangement links TRBV6-1 to TRBJ2-5; D might be TRBD1 or TRBD2, each matching 6 bases. With 11 bases removed from V and 5 bases from J, the gap between germline ends came to 18 bases. CDR3 length: 13 residues. CDR1 and CDR2 from the germline V gene are MNHNS and SASEGT. The CDR3 sequence: CAGEGGSGETQYF. The CDR3 nucleotides read TGTGCCGGAGAAGGGGGGAGCGGGGAGACCCAGTACTTC.

This clonotype showed up just a few times. This chain connects TRBV20-1 to TRBJ2-7; no definite D call. CDR3 length equals 15 residues. Trimming shortened V by 1 base and J by 4 bases, and 17 bases separated the two germline ends. Germline CDR1 reads DFQATT; CDR2 reads SNEGSKA (reference sequence). The CDR3 sequence is CSARVRFPDRYEQYF. The CDR3 coding sequence is TGCAGTGCTAGAGTTAGGTTCCCCGATCGTTACGAGCAGTACTTC.